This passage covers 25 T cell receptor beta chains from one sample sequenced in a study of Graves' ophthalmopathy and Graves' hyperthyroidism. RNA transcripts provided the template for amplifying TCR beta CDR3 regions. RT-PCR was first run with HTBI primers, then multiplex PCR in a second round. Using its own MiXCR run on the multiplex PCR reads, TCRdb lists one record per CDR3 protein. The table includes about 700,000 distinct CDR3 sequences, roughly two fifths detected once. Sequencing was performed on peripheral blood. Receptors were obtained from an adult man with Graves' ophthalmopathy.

CDR3 sequence: CASSRGNTEKLFF. As DNA, the CDR3 is TGTGCCAGCAGCCGAGGGAACACTGAAAAACTGTTTTTT. The chain links TRBV7-9 to TRBJ1-4; no firm D call. V was trimmed by 5 bases and J by 7 bases, leaving 11 bases between them. The CDR3 spans 13 residues. The germline V gene has CDR1 SEHNR and CDR2 FQNEAQ (reference sequence).

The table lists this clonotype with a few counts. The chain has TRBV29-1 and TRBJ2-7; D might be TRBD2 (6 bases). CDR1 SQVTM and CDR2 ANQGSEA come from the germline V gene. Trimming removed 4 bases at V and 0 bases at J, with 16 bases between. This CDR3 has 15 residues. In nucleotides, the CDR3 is TGCAGCGTTGGGGGAGCGGGTGGGAGCTCCTACGAGCAGTACTTC. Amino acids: CSVGGAGGSSYEQYF.

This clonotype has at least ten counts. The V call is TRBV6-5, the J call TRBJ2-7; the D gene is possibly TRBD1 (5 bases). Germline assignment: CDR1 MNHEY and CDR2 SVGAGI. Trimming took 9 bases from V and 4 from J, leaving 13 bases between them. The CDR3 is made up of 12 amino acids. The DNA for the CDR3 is TGTGCCAGTGGGGTTAGGGGTTACGAGCAGTACTTC. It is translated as CASGVRGYEQYF.

CDR3: CASSGLADHTGELFF. Here the CDR3 DNA reads TGTGCCAGCAGTGGACTAGCGGACCACACCGGGGAGCTGTTTTTT. J is TRBJ2-2 and V is TRBV2, with 9 positions matching TRBD2. After removal of 4 bases from V and 3 bases from J, the junction contained 3 bases not matched to a gene. CDR1 is SNHLY, CDR2 FYNNEI, per germline. CDR3 size: 15 residues.

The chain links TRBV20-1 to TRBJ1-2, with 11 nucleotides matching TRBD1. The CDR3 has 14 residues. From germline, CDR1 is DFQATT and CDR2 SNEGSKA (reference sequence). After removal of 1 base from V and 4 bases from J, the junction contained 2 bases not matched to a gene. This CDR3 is CSARGTGGGYGYTF. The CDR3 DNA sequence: TGCAGTGCTAGAGGGACAGGGGGCGGCTATGGCTACACCTTC.

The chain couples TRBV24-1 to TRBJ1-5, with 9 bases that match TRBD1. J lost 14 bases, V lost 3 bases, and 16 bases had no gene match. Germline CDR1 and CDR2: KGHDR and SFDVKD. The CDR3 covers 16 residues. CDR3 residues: CATSDRHRQGDFYEHF. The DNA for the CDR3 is TGTGCCACCAGTGATCGACACCGACAGGGGGATTTCTACGAGCATTTT.

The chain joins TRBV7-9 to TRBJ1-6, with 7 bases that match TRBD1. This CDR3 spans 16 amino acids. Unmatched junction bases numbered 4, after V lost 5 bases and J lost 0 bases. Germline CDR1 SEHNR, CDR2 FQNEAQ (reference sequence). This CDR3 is CASSPDRSSYNSPLHF. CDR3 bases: TGTGCCAGCAGCCCGGACAGGAGCTCCTATAATTCACCCCTCCACTTT.

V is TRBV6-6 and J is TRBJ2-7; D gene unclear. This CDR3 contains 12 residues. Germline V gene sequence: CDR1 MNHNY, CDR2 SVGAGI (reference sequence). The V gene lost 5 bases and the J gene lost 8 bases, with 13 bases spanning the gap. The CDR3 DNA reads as TGTGCCAGCAGTGAATACCAGGCTAAGCAGTACTTC. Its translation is CASSEYQAKQYF.

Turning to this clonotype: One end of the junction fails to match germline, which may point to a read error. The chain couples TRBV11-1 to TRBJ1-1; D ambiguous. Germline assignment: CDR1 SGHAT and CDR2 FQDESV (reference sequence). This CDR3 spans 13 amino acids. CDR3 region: CAGSLVRDTEAFF. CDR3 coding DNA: TGTGCCGGCAGCTTAGTGCGGGACACTGAAGCTTTCTTT.

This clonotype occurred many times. The CDR3, as DNA: TGTGCCAGCAGTTACTCGGGGGGGGTCAGGTCACCCCTCCACTTT. Translation: CASSYSGGVRSPLHF. The chain combines TRBV6-5 with TRBJ1-6; a possible D gene is TRBD1 (5 bases). V was clipped by 0 bases and J by 10 bases, with 13 bases between them. Germline V CDR1 and CDR2: MNHEY, SVGAGI. The CDR3 length is 15 residues.

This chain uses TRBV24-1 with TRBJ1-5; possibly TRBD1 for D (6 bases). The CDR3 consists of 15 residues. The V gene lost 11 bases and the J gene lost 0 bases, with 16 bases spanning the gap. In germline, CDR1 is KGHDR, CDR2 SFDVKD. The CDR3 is CASRRQAPSNQPQHF. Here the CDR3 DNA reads TGTGCCAGCAGACGACAGGCGCCTAGCAATCAGCCCCAGCATTTT.

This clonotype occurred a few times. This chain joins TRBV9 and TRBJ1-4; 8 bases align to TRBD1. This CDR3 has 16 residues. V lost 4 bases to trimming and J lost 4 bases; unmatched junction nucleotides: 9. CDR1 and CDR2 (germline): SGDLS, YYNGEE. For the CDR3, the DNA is TGTGCCAGCAGCCCTTTCTTAGACAGGGGTAATGAAAAACTGTTTTTT. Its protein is CASSPFLDRGNEKLFF. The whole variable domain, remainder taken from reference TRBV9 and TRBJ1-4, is DSGVTQTPKHLITATGQRVTLRCSPRSGDLSVYWYQQSLDQGLQFLIQYYNGEERAKGNILERFSAQQFPDLHSELNLSSLELGDSALYFCASSPFLDRGNEKLFFGSGTQLSVL.

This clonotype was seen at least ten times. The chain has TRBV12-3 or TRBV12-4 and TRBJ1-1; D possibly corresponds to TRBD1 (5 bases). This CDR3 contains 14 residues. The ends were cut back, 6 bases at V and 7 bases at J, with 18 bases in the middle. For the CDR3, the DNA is TGTGCCAGCAGGCGGGACGGAGCGCTTTTTGAAGCTTTCTTT. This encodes CASRRDGALFEAFF.

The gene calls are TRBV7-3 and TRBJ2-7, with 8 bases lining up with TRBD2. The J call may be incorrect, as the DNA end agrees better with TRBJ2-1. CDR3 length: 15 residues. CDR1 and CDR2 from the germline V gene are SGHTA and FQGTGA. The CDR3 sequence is CASSPAGVGPHEQFF. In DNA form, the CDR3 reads TGTGCCAGCAGCCCAGCGGGAGTAGGCCCACATGAGCAGTTCTTC.

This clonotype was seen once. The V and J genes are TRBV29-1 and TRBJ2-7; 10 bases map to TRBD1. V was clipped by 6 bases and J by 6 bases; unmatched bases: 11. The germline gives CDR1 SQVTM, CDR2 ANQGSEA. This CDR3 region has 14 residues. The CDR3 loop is CSVASGTGVGEQYF. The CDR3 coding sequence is TGCAGCGTCGCTTCGGGGACAGGGGTGGGCGAGCAGTACTTC.

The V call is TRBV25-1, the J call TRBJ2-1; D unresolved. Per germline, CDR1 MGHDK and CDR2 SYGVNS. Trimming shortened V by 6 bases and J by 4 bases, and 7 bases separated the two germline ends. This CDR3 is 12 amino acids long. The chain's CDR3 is CASSHGYNEQFF. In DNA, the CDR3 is TGTGCCAGCAGCCACGGGTACAATGAGCAGTTCTTC.

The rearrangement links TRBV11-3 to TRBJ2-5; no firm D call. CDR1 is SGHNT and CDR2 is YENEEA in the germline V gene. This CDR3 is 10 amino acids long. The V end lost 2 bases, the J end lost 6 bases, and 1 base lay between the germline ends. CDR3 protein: CASSLKTQYF. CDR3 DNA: TGTGCCAGCAGCTTAAAGACCCAGTACTTC.

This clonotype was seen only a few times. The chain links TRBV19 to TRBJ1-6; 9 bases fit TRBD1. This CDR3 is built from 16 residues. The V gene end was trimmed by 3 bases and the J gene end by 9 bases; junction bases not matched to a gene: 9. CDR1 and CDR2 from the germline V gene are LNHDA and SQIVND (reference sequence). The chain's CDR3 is CASSMKTGTGFSPLHF. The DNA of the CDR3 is TGTGCCAGTAGTATGAAAACCGGGACAGGGTTTTCACCCCTCCACTTT.

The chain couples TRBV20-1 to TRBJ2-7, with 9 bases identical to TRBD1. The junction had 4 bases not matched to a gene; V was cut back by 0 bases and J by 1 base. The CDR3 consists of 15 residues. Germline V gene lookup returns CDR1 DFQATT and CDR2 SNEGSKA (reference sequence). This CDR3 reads CSAREGQGGSYEQYF. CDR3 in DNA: TGCAGTGCTAGAGAGGGACAGGGAGGGTCCTACGAGCAGTACTTC.

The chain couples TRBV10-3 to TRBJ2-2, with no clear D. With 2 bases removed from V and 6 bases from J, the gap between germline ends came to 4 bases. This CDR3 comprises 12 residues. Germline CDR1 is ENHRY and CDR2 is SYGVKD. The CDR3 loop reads CAISETAGELFF. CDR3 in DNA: TGTGCCATCAGTGAGACTGCCGGGGAGCTGTTTTTT.

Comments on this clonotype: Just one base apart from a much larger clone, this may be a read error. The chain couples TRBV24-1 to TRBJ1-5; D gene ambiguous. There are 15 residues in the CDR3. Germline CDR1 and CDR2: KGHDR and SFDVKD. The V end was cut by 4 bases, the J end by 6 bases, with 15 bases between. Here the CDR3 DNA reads TGTGCCACCAGTGACTCCGGGCCCCGTGGTCAGCCCCAGCATTTT. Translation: CATSDSGPRGQPQHF.

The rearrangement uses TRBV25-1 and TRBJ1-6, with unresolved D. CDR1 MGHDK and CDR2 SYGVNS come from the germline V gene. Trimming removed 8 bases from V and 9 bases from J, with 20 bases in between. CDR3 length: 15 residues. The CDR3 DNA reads TGTGCCAGCCAAGATCCGGATACTGTAGGTTCACCCCTCCACTTT. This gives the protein CASQDPDTVGSPLHF.

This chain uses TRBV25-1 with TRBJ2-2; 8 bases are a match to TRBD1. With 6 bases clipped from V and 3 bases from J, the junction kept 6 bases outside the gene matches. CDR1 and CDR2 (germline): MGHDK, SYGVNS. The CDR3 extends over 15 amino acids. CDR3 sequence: CASSHGQGDTGELFF. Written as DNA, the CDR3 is TGTGCCAGCAGCCACGGACAGGGAGACACCGGGGAGCTGTTTTTT.

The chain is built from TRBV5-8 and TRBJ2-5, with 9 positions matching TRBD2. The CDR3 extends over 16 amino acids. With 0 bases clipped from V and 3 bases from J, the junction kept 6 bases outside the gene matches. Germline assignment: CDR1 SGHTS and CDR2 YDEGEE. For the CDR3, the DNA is TGTGCCAGCAGCTTGGGTGTAGGCGGGGGGGAAGAGACCCAGTACTTC. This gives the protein CASSLGVGGGEETQYF.

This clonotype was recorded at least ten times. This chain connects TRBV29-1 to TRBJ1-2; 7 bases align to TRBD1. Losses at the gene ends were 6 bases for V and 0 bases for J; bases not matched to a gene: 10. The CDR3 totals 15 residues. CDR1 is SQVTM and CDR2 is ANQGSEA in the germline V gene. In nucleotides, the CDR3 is TGCAGCGTCTACGGACAGGAAACATCTAACTATGGCTACACCTTC. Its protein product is CSVYGQETSNYGYTF.